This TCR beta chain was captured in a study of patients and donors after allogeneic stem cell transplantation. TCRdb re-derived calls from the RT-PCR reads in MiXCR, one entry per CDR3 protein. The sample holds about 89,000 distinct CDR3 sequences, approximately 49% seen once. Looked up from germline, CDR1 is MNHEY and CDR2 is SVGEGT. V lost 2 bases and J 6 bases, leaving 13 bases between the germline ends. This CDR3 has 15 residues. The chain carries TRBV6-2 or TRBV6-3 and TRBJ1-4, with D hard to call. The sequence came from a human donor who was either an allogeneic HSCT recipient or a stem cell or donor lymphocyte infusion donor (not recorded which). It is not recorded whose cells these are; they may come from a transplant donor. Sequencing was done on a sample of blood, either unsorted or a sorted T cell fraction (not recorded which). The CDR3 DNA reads TGTGCCAGCAGTTACGGACCCAACGGGGATGAAAAACTGTTTTTT. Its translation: CASSYGPNGDEKLFF.